A selection of T cell receptor beta chains follows, all from one sample in a study of blood T cells in healthy people across ages. TCRdb reprocessed the 5' RACE reads via MiXCR and lists one record per CDR3 protein. This table has about a million distinct CDR3 sequences, around 54% appearing once. Source material: blood. Receptor source: a woman between 55 and 75 years old in good health. Both conserved end residues are part of each CDR3. D genes are given only for firm matches. Clone size, where shown, is once, few, many, or a class for clones that have expanded.

d_call: NA
clone_size: NA
j_call: TRBJ2-1
v_call: TRBV28
cdr3_aa: CASSVLGYNEQFF
cdr3_nt: TGTGCCAGCAGTGTTTTAGGTTACAATGAGCAGTTCTTC

d_call: TRBD2
clone_size: NA
j_call: TRBJ2-7
v_call: TRBV20-1
cdr3_aa: CSAISGNYNEQYF
cdr3_nt: TGCAGTGCAATTAGCGGGAATTACAATGAGCAGTACTTC

d_call: TRBD1
clone_size: NA
j_call: TRBJ2-3
v_call: TRBV24-1
cdr3_aa: CATSRTGITDTQYF
cdr3_nt: TGTGCCACTTCAAGGACAGGGATAACGGATACGCAGTATTTT

d_call: TRBD1
clone_size: once
j_call: TRBJ2-3
v_call: TRBV6-1
cdr3_aa: CASSDTGGAGTDTQYF
cdr3_nt: TGTGCCAGCAGTGATACAGGGGGCGCGGGAACAGATACGCAGTATTTT

d_call: NA
clone_size: few
j_call: TRBJ2-7
v_call: TRBV6-2/TRBV6-3
cdr3_aa: CASAPELYEQYF
cdr3_nt: TGTGCCAGCGCTCCGGAGCTCTACGAGCAGTACTTC

d_call: TRBD2
clone_size: NA
j_call: TRBJ2-5
v_call: TRBV5-1
cdr3_aa: CASSLVVAGGRETQYF
cdr3_nt: TGCGCCAGCAGCTTGGTCGTAGCGGGAGGGCGGGAGACCCAGTACTTC

d_call: TRBD2
clone_size: NA
j_call: TRBJ2-1
v_call: TRBV6-2/TRBV6-3
cdr3_aa: CASSHPSGGPTYEQFF
cdr3_nt: TGTGCCAGCAGTCACCCTAGCGGGGGGCCTACCTATGAGCAGTTCTTC

d_call: TRBD1
clone_size: few
j_call: TRBJ1-1
v_call: TRBV6-1
cdr3_aa: CASSDDRGDTEAFF
cdr3_nt: TGTGCCAGCAGTGACGACAGGGGAGACACTGAAGCTTTCTTT

d_call: NA
clone_size: NA
j_call: TRBJ1-2
v_call: TRBV2
cdr3_aa: CASRSVPGIGGYTF
cdr3_nt: TGTGCCAGCAGAAGTGTCCCGGGAATAGGAGGCTACACCTTC

d_call: NA
clone_size: NA
j_call: TRBJ2-5
v_call: TRBV29-1
cdr3_aa: CSVEEGDRETQYF
cdr3_nt: TGCAGCGTTGAGGAGGGAGATAGAGAGACCCAGTACTTC

d_call: NA
clone_size: few
j_call: TRBJ2-1
v_call: TRBV4-1
cdr3_aa: CASSQVLDTYNEQFF
cdr3_nt: TGCGCCAGCAGCCAAGTTCTAGATACCTACAATGAGCAGTTCTTC

d_call: TRBD1
clone_size: NA
j_call: TRBJ2-6
v_call: TRBV5-4
cdr3_aa: CASSPSGQGLSGANVLTF
cdr3_nt: TGTGCCAGCAGCCCCTCCGGACAGGGGCTCTCTGGGGCCAACGTCCTGACTTTC

d_call: NA
clone_size: NA
j_call: TRBJ2-3
v_call: TRBV5-6
cdr3_aa: CASSVSGQDTQYF
cdr3_nt: TGTGCCAGCAGCGTGTCCGGGCAGGATACGCAGTATTTT

d_call: NA
clone_size: few
j_call: TRBJ2-7
v_call: TRBV6-5
cdr3_aa: CASKPGLPSYEQYF
cdr3_nt: TGTGCCAGTAAACCGGGACTCCCTTCCTACGAGCAGTACTTC

d_call: TRBD1
clone_size: NA
j_call: TRBJ1-6
v_call: TRBV4-1
cdr3_aa: CASSQGPGQLSPLHF
cdr3_nt: TGCGCCAGCAGCCAGGGTCCGGGACAGCTATCACCCCTCCACTTT

d_call: NA
clone_size: NA
j_call: TRBJ1-1
v_call: TRBV28
cdr3_aa: CASSSASRGEAFF
cdr3_nt: TGTGCCAGCAGTTCCGCAAGTCGAGGTGAAGCTTTCTTT

d_call: TRBD2
clone_size: NA
j_call: TRBJ2-7
v_call: TRBV11-2
cdr3_aa: CASSSLAGGGERYEQYF
cdr3_nt: TGTGCCAGCAGCTCCCTAGCGGGAGGGGGGGAGAGATACGAGCAGTACTTC

d_call: NA
clone_size: NA
j_call: TRBJ1-1
v_call: TRBV6-2/TRBV6-3
cdr3_aa: CASIPLRLNTEAFF
cdr3_nt: TGTGCCAGCATTCCCCTCCGCTTGAACACTGAAGCTTTCTTT

d_call: TRBD2
clone_size: NA
j_call: TRBJ2-7
v_call: TRBV19
cdr3_aa: CASSISPGLAGFSYEQYF
cdr3_nt: TGTGCCAGTAGTATATCCCCGGGACTAGCGGGGTTCTCCTACGAGCAGTACTTC

d_call: NA
clone_size: NA
j_call: TRBJ2-1
v_call: TRBV30
cdr3_aa: CAWSVTGINNEQFF
cdr3_nt: TGTGCCTGGAGTGTAACGGGTATTAACAATGAGCAGTTCTTC

d_call: TRBD1
clone_size: NA
j_call: TRBJ1-5
v_call: TRBV27
cdr3_aa: CASSLSGTGGGQPQHF
cdr3_nt: TGTGCCAGCAGTTTATCAGGGACAGGGGGTGGTCAGCCCCAGCATTTT

d_call: TRBD2
clone_size: many
j_call: TRBJ2-7
v_call: TRBV27
cdr3_aa: CASRLAGGPKEQYF
cdr3_nt: TGTGCCAGCAGGCTAGCGGGAGGGCCGAAAGAGCAGTACTTC

d_call: TRBD2
clone_size: many
j_call: TRBJ2-5
v_call: TRBV7-7
cdr3_aa: CASSLGTSGKETQYF
cdr3_nt: TGTGCCAGCAGCCTGGGGACTAGCGGAAAAGAGACCCAGTACTTC

d_call: NA
clone_size: NA
j_call: TRBJ1-4
v_call: TRBV6-1
cdr3_aa: CASSETGALLEKLFF
cdr3_nt: TGTGCCAGCAGTGAAACCGGGGCCCTACTTGAAAAACTGTTTTTT

d_call: NA
clone_size: NA
j_call: TRBJ1-2
v_call: TRBV21-1
cdr3_aa: CASGSTGPSNYGYTF
cdr3_nt: TGTGCCAGCGGCTCGACAGGTCCCTCTAACTATGGCTACACCTTC

d_call: NA
clone_size: NA
j_call: TRBJ2-5
v_call: TRBV28
cdr3_aa: CASRRQRQETQYF
cdr3_nt: TGTGCCAGCAGACGTCAACGGCAAGAGACCCAGTACTTC

d_call: NA
clone_size: NA
j_call: TRBJ2-3
v_call: TRBV5-1
cdr3_aa: CASSLQEDRAQYF
cdr3_nt: TGCGCCAGCAGCTTACAGGAGGATAGAGCGCAGTATTTT

d_call: TRBD1
clone_size: NA
j_call: TRBJ1-2
v_call: TRBV18
cdr3_aa: CASSSRDRLGYTF
cdr3_nt: TGTGCCAGCAGTAGCCGGGACAGGCTTGGCTACACCTTT

d_call: TRBD2
clone_size: NA
j_call: TRBJ2-7
v_call: TRBV6-6
cdr3_aa: CASSSSGRVGNEQYF
cdr3_nt: TGTGCCAGCAGTTCTAGCGGGAGGGTGGGCAATGAGCAGTACTTC

d_call: NA
clone_size: once
j_call: TRBJ2-7
v_call: TRBV28
cdr3_aa: CASRLPVSYEQYF
cdr3_nt: TGTGCCAGCAGGCTTCCGGTCTCCTACGAGCAGTACTTC

d_call: TRBD2
clone_size: NA
j_call: TRBJ2-7
v_call: TRBV5-1
cdr3_aa: CASSFPSGSYYEQYF
cdr3_nt: TGCGCCAGCAGCTTCCCTAGCGGGAGTTACTACGAGCAGTACTTC

d_call: NA
clone_size: NA
j_call: TRBJ2-1
v_call: TRBV12-3/TRBV12-4
cdr3_aa: CASSVSAIYNEQFF
cdr3_nt: TGTGCCAGCAGTGTAAGCGCGATCTACAATGAGCAGTTCTTC

d_call: NA
clone_size: NA
j_call: TRBJ1-1
v_call: TRBV28
cdr3_aa: CAIGTRDTEAFF
cdr3_nt: TGTGCCATCGGGACAAGGGACACTGAAGCTTTCTTT

d_call: TRBD2
clone_size: NA
j_call: TRBJ2-7
v_call: TRBV5-1
cdr3_aa: CASSLVIAGEDEQYF
cdr3_nt: TGCGCCAGCAGCTTGGTTATAGCGGGAGAGGACGAGCAGTACTTC

d_call: NA
clone_size: NA
j_call: TRBJ2-7
v_call: TRBV10-3
cdr3_aa: CAISGGPGGHEQYF
cdr3_nt: TGTGCCATCAGTGGGGGGCCGGGTGGGCATGAGCAGTACTTC

d_call: NA
clone_size: few
j_call: TRBJ2-5
v_call: TRBV7-9
cdr3_aa: CASSPTSQETQYF
cdr3_nt: TGTGCCAGCAGCCCAACGAGCCAAGAGACCCAGTACTTC

d_call: NA
clone_size: few
j_call: TRBJ2-6
v_call: TRBV28
cdr3_aa: CASSSQGPGANVLTF
cdr3_nt: TGTGCCAGCAGTTCGCAGGGTCCTGGGGCCAACGTCCTGACTTTC

d_call: NA
clone_size: few
j_call: TRBJ1-1
v_call: TRBV3-1
cdr3_aa: CASISGTEAFF
cdr3_nt: TGTGCCAGCATCTCCGGGACTGAAGCTTTCTTT

d_call: TRBD1
clone_size: NA
j_call: TRBJ2-5
v_call: TRBV2
cdr3_aa: CASKGQGTFGTQYF
cdr3_nt: TGTGCCAGCAAAGGACAGGGCACTTTCGGGACCCAGTACTTC

d_call: TRBD2
clone_size: few
j_call: TRBJ2-1
v_call: TRBV6-1
cdr3_aa: CASEKAGGGNEQFF
cdr3_nt: TGTGCCAGCGAGAAAGCGGGAGGGGGCAATGAGCAGTTCTTC

d_call: NA
clone_size: NA
j_call: TRBJ2-3
v_call: TRBV29-1
cdr3_aa: CSALPVDTQYF
cdr3_nt: TGCAGCGCCCTCCCAGTAGATACGCAGTATTTT

d_call: NA
clone_size: NA
j_call: TRBJ1-1
v_call: TRBV29-1
cdr3_aa: CGVERRRENTEAFF
cdr3_nt: TGCGGCGTTGAACGCCGCAGAGAGAACACTGAAGCTTTCTTT

d_call: TRBD1
clone_size: NA
j_call: TRBJ2-3
v_call: TRBV20-1
cdr3_aa: CSADPRTGQGPDTQYF
cdr3_nt: TGCAGTGCCGACCCCCGGACGGGACAGGGACCAGATACGCAGTATTTT

d_call: NA
clone_size: NA
j_call: TRBJ2-1
v_call: TRBV28
cdr3_aa: CASSPTFISEQFF
cdr3_nt: TGTGCCAGCAGCCCCACCTTTATCAGTGAGCAGTTCTTC

d_call: TRBD1
clone_size: few
j_call: TRBJ1-2
v_call: TRBV20-1
cdr3_aa: CSANRQGASYGYTF
cdr3_nt: TGCAGTGCCAACCGGCAGGGGGCTTCATATGGCTACACCTTC

d_call: NA
clone_size: NA
j_call: TRBJ2-3
v_call: TRBV29-1
cdr3_aa: CSVDSGGATDTQYF
cdr3_nt: TGCAGCGTTGATTCCGGGGGAGCCACAGATACGCAGTATTTT

d_call: TRBD1
clone_size: NA
j_call: TRBJ2-7
v_call: TRBV11-2
cdr3_aa: CASSSDRVNNEQYF
cdr3_nt: TGTGCCAGCAGCTCCGACAGGGTAAACAATGAGCAGTACTTC

d_call: TRBD2
clone_size: NA
j_call: TRBJ2-7
v_call: TRBV27
cdr3_aa: CAIRTSEGSSYNEQYF
cdr3_nt: TGTGCCATCCGGACTAGCGAGGGAAGCTCCTACAATGAGCAGTACTTC

d_call: NA
clone_size: few
j_call: TRBJ2-7
v_call: TRBV6-4
cdr3_aa: CASSDLALGEQYF
cdr3_nt: TGTGCCAGCAGTGATCTAGCTCTGGGCGAGCAGTACTTC

d_call: NA
clone_size: NA
j_call: TRBJ1-2
v_call: TRBV6-2/TRBV6-3
cdr3_aa: CASSLHRTPAGYTF
cdr3_nt: TGTGCCAGCAGTCTGCACAGGACACCAGCGGGCTACACCTTC

d_call: TRBD2
clone_size: NA
j_call: TRBJ2-4
v_call: TRBV7-9
cdr3_aa: CASSLGGRAYIQYF
cdr3_nt: TGTGCCAGCAGCTTGGGCGGGAGGGCGTACATTCAGTACTTC

d_call: TRBD1
clone_size: few
j_call: TRBJ2-7
v_call: TRBV11-2
cdr3_aa: CASSELKQGREQYF
cdr3_nt: TGTGCCAGCAGCGAATTAAAACAGGGGAGAGAGCAGTACTTC

d_call: NA
clone_size: NA
j_call: TRBJ2-5
v_call: TRBV6-1
cdr3_aa: CASSEAQGREQYF
cdr3_nt: TGTGCCAGCAGTGAAGCGCAGGGGCGGGAGCAGTACTTC

d_call: TRBD2
clone_size: NA
j_call: TRBJ2-3
v_call: TRBV7-9
cdr3_aa: CASSFREDGTDTQYF
cdr3_nt: TGTGCCAGCAGCTTTCGGGAGGATGGCACAGATACGCAGTATTTT